The clone carrying this T cell receptor beta chain was picked up a small number of times. Germline V CDR1 and CDR2: SGHRS, YFSETQ. V was clipped by 2 bases and J by 5 bases, with 14 bases between them. This CDR3 spans 14 amino acids. The sample is drawn from a study of response to subunit inactivated influenza vaccine. TCRdb re-called the RT-PCR reads through MiXCR, storing one row per CDR3 protein. In the table there are roughly 500,000 distinct CDR3 sequences, around 21% of which are singletons. The same data also went into a second study, on T cells expressing NK-cell markers. From that report: For TCR beta, cDNA was produced by 5'RACE template switching with UMIs. Beta-chain profiling covered CD3+CD56+NKG2C+, CD3+CD56+NKG2C- and CD3+CD56-NKG2C+ sorted subsets. The sequencing cohort of eight donors included seven HCMV-seropositive individuals and one seronegative individual. An anti-gamma-delta TCR antibody was added in several experiments. It restricted sorting to alpha-beta TCR-expressing T cells. Topping the CD3+CD56-NKG2C+ fraction as well were these clonotypes, in a handful of donors.

This chain uses TRBV5-1 with TRBJ2-7; tentative D call: TRBD2 (6 bases). The sequence derives from a middle-aged man who received an inactivated influenza vaccine. This specimen was CD4+ T cells sorted from PBMCs, taken 11 to 12 days after vaccination. The CDR3 DNA reads as TGCGCCAGCAGCTTAACCGGGAGTCCGGACGAGCAGTACTTC. Its translation: CASSLTGSPDEQYF.